The 7 T cell receptor beta chains below come from one sample, sequenced in a study of T-cell memory formation after mild COVID-19. TCRdb processed the 5' RACE reads anew with MiXCR; each CDR3 protein has one entry. The profile shows about 350,000 distinct CDR3 sequences, approximately 15% of them singletons. Sequenced input: PBMCs or a T cell subset sorted from them (not recorded which). These receptors came from a man younger than 35 who had mild COVID-19 (a few samples of this study predate the infection). Cell type and time point are not known.

V and J are TRBV12-3 or TRBV12-4 and TRBJ1-2; TRBD1 aligns across 8 bases. V lost 5 bases to trimming and J lost 8 bases; unmatched junction nucleotides: 7. The CDR3 contains 13 residues. The CDR3 sequence is CASSGQGAEGYTF. The CDR3 DNA reads TGTGCCAGCAGTGGACAGGGAGCAGAAGGCTACACCTTC.

The CDR3 coding sequence is TGTGCCAGCAGCCAAGGACTGGGGCCGGCAGGGGATAATTCACCCCTCCACTTT. Protein: CASSQGLGPAGDNSPLHF. The chain couples TRBV4-2 to TRBJ1-6, with D tentatively TRBD1 (6 bases). CDR3 size: 18 residues. V lost 1 base to trimming and J lost 5 bases, with 18 bases between them. Germline CDR1 LGHNA, CDR2 YNFKEQ.

In nucleotides, the CDR3 is TGTGCCACACAGTCCGGGACAGGGGCCCGAAGGCAGTACGTC. This translates into CATQSGTGARRQYV. The chain uses TRBV2 and TRBJ2-7; TRBD1 agrees at 10 bases. The CDR3 runs 14 residues. The V and J ends lost 10 bases and 9 bases, in that order; junction bases with no gene match: 15. CDR1 is SNHLY and CDR2 is FYNNEI in the germline V gene.

At least ten counts were recorded for this clonotype. The chain carries TRBV7-9 and TRBJ2-7; TRBD2 matches 13 bases. The junction had 1 base not matched to a gene; V was cut back by 3 bases and J by 2 bases. The CDR3 totals 15 residues. The germline gives CDR1 SEHNR, CDR2 FQNEAQ (reference sequence). The CDR3 DNA sequence: TGTGCCAGCAGCTTCGGACTAGCGGGGGCCTACGAGCAGTACTTC. It yields the protein CASSFGLAGAYEQYF.

This chain joins TRBV18 and TRBJ2-5; TRBD1 agrees at 12 bases. Germline CDR1 is KGHSH and CDR2 is LQKENI. Germline trimming cut 3 bases from V and 4 bases from J; bases unmatched to any gene: 3. The CDR3 is 15 residues long. CDR3 DNA sequence: TGTGCCAGCTCACCCGGGACAGGGGGCTCAGAGACCCAGTACTTC. Its translation: CASSPGTGGSETQYF.

This clonotype was seen a single time. One junction end disagrees with the germline gene, perhaps due to a read error. V and J are TRBV12-3 or TRBV12-4 and TRBJ1-5; no clear D. The CDR3 is 13 amino acids. The CDR3 nucleotides are TGTGCCAGCAGTTTAGGGATTGGCCAGCCCAAGCATTTT. It specifies CASSLGIGQPKHF.

This clonotype was detected only a few times. This chain joins TRBV6-2 or TRBV6-3 and TRBJ2-7; 7 positions agree with TRBD1. V was clipped by 2 bases and J by 6 bases; unmatched bases: 1. This CDR3 comprises 12 residues. Germline-derived CDR1 and CDR2 are MNHEY and SVGEGT. The DNA of the CDR3 is TGTGCCAGCAGTTACGACAGGGCCGAGCAGTACGTC. This codes for CASSYDRAEQYV.